A single sample is the source of the 31 T cell receptor beta chains below, sequenced in a study of post-analysis software for immune sequencing data. Findings of the study overall: In patients, four to six TRBV segments were more frequent than in controls, with TRBV5-6, TRBV5-1 and TRBV20-1 among them.

No antigen is known for these receptors. Unique molecular identifiers were built into the TCR beta cDNA libraries. Each CDR3 protein gets one entry after TCRdb re-called the PCR reads with MiXCR. The data show hundreds of thousands of distinct CDR3 sequences, with around 64% seen just once and about 10% held by the top ten. The sequenced sample consisted of blood. These TCRs come from a girl under 10 years old with multiple sclerosis.

In its sample, this clonotype was seen a few times. V is TRBV6-1 and J is TRBJ2-5; D is unresolved. The J call is uncertain, as TRBJ2-7 better fits the DNA end. CDR1 and CDR2 (germline): MNHNS, SASEGT. The CDR3 has 13 amino acids. The CDR3 region is CASSEHAYYEQYF. The CDR3 DNA reads TGTGCCAGCAGTGAACACGCATACTACGAGCAGTACTTC.

V and J are TRBV4-1 and TRBJ1-1; TRBD1 aligns across 7 bases. V lost 2 bases, J lost 3 bases, and 6 bases stayed unmatched. This CDR3 comprises 15 residues. CDR1 and CDR2 (germline): MGHRA, YSYEKL. CDR3 bases: TGCGCCAGCAGCCAATACGACAGGGTCGACACTGAAGCTTTCTTT. Encoded protein: CASSQYDRVDTEAFF.

This clonotype was seen a few times. The chain links TRBV11-2 to TRBJ2-1; 7 nucleotides align to TRBD1. The CDR3 has 13 residues. CDR1 SGHAT and CDR2 FQNNGV come from the germline V gene. Unmatched junction bases numbered 3, after V lost 5 bases and J lost 5 bases. The CDR3 reads CASSADRHNEQFF. The CDR3 DNA sequence: TGTGCCAGCAGCGCGGACAGGCACAATGAGCAGTTCTTC.

The rearrangement joins TRBV27 to TRBJ1-1, with D possibly matching TRBD1 (6 bases). The CDR3 totals 12 residues. The V gene's germline CDR1 is MNHEY and CDR2 SMNVEV (reference sequence). Trimming shortened V by 4 bases and J by 9 bases, and 12 bases separated the two germline ends. DNA for the CDR3: TGTGCCAGCAGTTCCCTAGGGGGGAAAGCTTTCTTT. Its protein product is CASSSLGGKAFF.

This clonotype was seen only once. This chain links TRBV6-5 with TRBJ1-2, with a weak D call TRBD1 (6 bases). Germline-derived CDR1 and CDR2 are MNHEY and SVGAGI. The CDR3 has 16 amino acids. Trimming left V 0 bases short and J 2 bases short, with 13 bases between. The DNA of the CDR3 is TGTGCCAGCAGTTACTCGAAGGGTCAGGGGAACTATGGCTACACCTTC. Encoded protein: CASSYSKGQGNYGYTF.

The chain joins TRBV11-2 to TRBJ2-7; D might be TRBD1 or TRBD2, each matching 5 bases. The better agreement between TRBJ2-4 and the DNA end casts doubt on the J call. In germline, CDR1 is SGHAT, CDR2 FQNNGV. The CDR3 contains 15 residues. CDR3 sequence: CASSFPGRKRNIQYF. In nucleotides, the CDR3 is TGTGCCAGCAGCTTTCCGGGACGCAAAAGGAACATTCAGTACTTC.

The V call is TRBV7-2, the J call TRBJ2-4; D is ambiguous. Germline V gives CDR1 SGHTA, CDR2 FQGNSA. V lost 1 base and J lost 8, with 3 bases in between. There are 11 residues in the CDR3. In DNA, the CDR3 is TGTGCCAGCAGCTTAGAGGACATTCAGTACTTC. Its translation: CASSLEDIQYF.

The V call is TRBV13, the J call TRBJ2-7; weak D call: TRBD2 (5 bases). The CDR3 runs 15 residues. Per the germline V gene, CDR1 is PRHDT and CDR2 is FYEKMQ (reference sequence). The V end was cut by 5 bases, the J end by 2 bases, with 16 bases between. The CDR3 loop is CASSPKAFGAYEQYF. In DNA form, the CDR3 reads TGTGCCAGCAGCCCAAAGGCGTTCGGGGCCTACGAGCAGTACTTC.

V and J are TRBV6-4 and TRBJ2-3; TRBD2 might be the D (6 bases). V gave up 8 bases and J gave up 0 bases, with 9 bases separating them. The CDR3 has 13 residues. CDR1 MRHNA and CDR2 SNTAGT come from the germline V gene. This chain's CDR3 is CASRDSSTDTQYF. CDR3 nucleotides: TGTGCCAGCCGGGACTCTAGCACAGATACGCAGTATTTT.

This chain uses TRBV20-1 with TRBJ2-1, with 7 nucleotides matching TRBD2. Trimming cost V 0 bases and J 0 bases; bases outside gene matches: 8. From germline, CDR1 is DFQATT and CDR2 SNEGSKA (reference sequence). The CDR3 covers 17 residues. CDR3 nucleotide sequence: TGCAGTGCTAGAGAATGGGGGGGAAGGTACTCCTACAATGAGCAGTTCTTC. It codes for CSAREWGGRYSYNEQFF.

The genes are TRBV5-6 and TRBJ1-5, with D possibly being TRBD1 (6 bases). The CDR3 sequence is 14 residues long. V lost 4 bases to trimming and J lost 2 bases, with 10 bases between them. Germline loops: CDR1 SGHDT, CDR2 YYEEEE. The CDR3, as DNA: TGTGCCAGCAGCACAAGGGGGGGCAATCAGCCCCAGCATTTT. Its translation is CASSTRGGNQPQHF.

The J gene is TRBJ2-2, the V gene TRBV6-1; D unresolved. The CDR3 covers 17 residues. V lost 2 bases, J lost 5 bases, and 18 bases lay in between. The germline V gene encodes CDR1 MNHNS and CDR2 SASEGT. CDR3 coding DNA: TGTGCCAGCAGTGAAATTGGCTACTTGACTGATACCGGGGAGCTGTTTTTT. Amino acids: CASSEIGYLTDTGELFF.

The chain links TRBV20-1 to TRBJ2-5, with a possible D match to TRBD1 (6 bases). Trimming removed 3 bases at V and 1 base at J, with 12 bases between. The CDR3 covers 14 residues. Germline values: CDR1 DFQATT, CDR2 SNEGSKA (reference sequence). The CDR3 DNA follows: TGCAGTGCTAGGGTTGACAGGCTCCAAGAGACCCAGTACTTC. This codes for CSARVDRLQETQYF.

The chain uses TRBV28 and TRBJ2-7, with D uncertain. The V gene lost 6 bases and the J gene lost 0 bases, with 12 bases spanning the gap. There are 14 residues in the CDR3. Germline V lookup: CDR1 MDHEN, CDR2 SYDVKM. The CDR3 sequence is CASSHDGRSYEQYF. The DNA for the CDR3 is TGTGCCAGCAGCCACGACGGGCGCTCCTACGAGCAGTACTTC.

CDR3 loop: CSARNLAATYNEQFF. CDR3 nucleotides: TGCAGTGCTAGAAATCTAGCGGCGACCTACAATGAGCAGTTCTTC. This chain links TRBV20-1 with TRBJ2-1; 7 bases match TRBD2. With V trimmed by 2 bases and J by 2 bases, 6 bases remained unmatched. The CDR3 length is 15 residues. Germline CDR1 reads DFQATT; CDR2 reads SNEGSKA (reference sequence).

The chain couples TRBV5-1 to TRBJ1-5; D perhaps matches TRBD1 (6 bases). CDR1 SGHRS and CDR2 YFSETQ come from the germline V gene. The CDR3 runs to 15 residues. The ends were cut back, 0 bases at V and 1 base at J, with 8 bases in the middle. The CDR3 DNA follows: TGCGCCAGCAGCTTGGGGGACACGAGCAATCAGCCCCAGCATTTT. Translation: CASSLGDTSNQPQHF.

The V and J genes are TRBV20-1 and TRBJ2-7, with D possibly being TRBD1 (6 bases). Between the trimmed V and J ends, which lost 4 bases and 1 base, there was a span of 14 bases. Germline values: CDR1 DFQATT, CDR2 SNEGSKA (reference sequence). This CDR3 has 14 residues. CDR3 nucleotides: TGCAGTGCTACCTACAGGGCAGGATCCTACGAGCAGTACTTC. Translated: CSATYRAGSYEQYF.

The rearrangement uses TRBV5-1 and TRBJ1-6; D may be TRBD1 (5 bases). From germline, CDR1 is SGHRS and CDR2 YFSETQ. V gave up 4 bases and J gave up 8 bases, with 10 bases separating them. The CDR3 is 13 residues long. The chain's CDR3 is CASSDGGDSPLHF. The CDR3 DNA is TGCGCCAGCAGCGACGGGGGAGATTCACCCCTCCACTTT.

This clonotype has more than one count but fewer than ten. The chain uses TRBV12-3 or TRBV12-4 and TRBJ1-2; D gene unclear. V lost 3 bases to trimming and J lost 8 bases, with 16 bases between them. The CDR3 is made up of 14 amino acids. This CDR3 is CASSLRDGVGGYTF. CDR3 in DNA: TGTGCCAGCAGTTTGAGGGATGGCGTGGGCGGCTACACCTTC.

The V call is TRBV18, the J call TRBJ2-7; possibly TRBD2 for D (6 bases). The length of the CDR3 is 16 residues. V lost 2 bases, J lost 7 bases, and 21 bases lay in between. CDR1 is KGHSH, CDR2 LQKENI, per germline. The CDR3 sequence: CASSPTAGLSIGEQYF. CDR3 nucleotides: TGTGCCAGCTCACCAACGGCGGGACTTTCTATCGGAGAGCAGTACTTC.

V gene TRBV9 combines with J gene TRBJ1-2; TRBD1 agrees at 7 bases. CDR1 SGDLS and CDR2 YYNGEE come from the germline V gene. CDR3 length: 14 amino acids. Trimming cost V 9 bases and J 8 bases; bases outside gene matches: 16. DNA of the CDR3: TGTGCCACATCGAGACAGGGCGTCGCCTTGGGCTACACCTTC. It translates to CATSRQGVALGYTF.

V is TRBV6-1 and J is TRBJ2-7; D is ambiguous. CDR3 length: 11 amino acids. Trimming took off 4 bases at V and 5 bases at J, with 6 bases between the two ends. Germline V CDR1 and CDR2: MNHNS, SASEGT. As DNA, the CDR3 is TGTGCCAGCAGTGGACCGAACGAGCAGTACTTC. Protein: CASSGPNEQYF.

This clonotype was seen only once. The genes are TRBV5-1 and TRBJ1-1, with 7 nucleotides matching TRBD1. V shed 2 bases and J 7 bases; nucleotides not matched to a gene: 2. Germline CDR1 reads SGHRS; CDR2 reads YFSETQ. The CDR3 contains 12 residues. This CDR3 is CASSFTGDEAFF. CDR3 sequence (DNA): TGCGCCAGCAGCTTCACAGGGGATGAAGCTTTCTTT. The variable domain in full, completed from reference TRBV5-1 and TRBJ1-1, reads KAGVTQTPRYLIKTRGQQVTLSCSPISGHRSVSWYQQTPGQGLQFLFEYFSETQRNKGNFPGRFSGRQFSNSRSEMNVSTLELGDSALYLCASSFTGDEAFFGQGTRLTVV.

V gene TRBV10-3 combines with J gene TRBJ2-7, with D perhaps assigned TRBD1 or TRBD2 (8 bases each). The CDR3 runs to 17 residues. Germline CDR1 reads ENHRY; CDR2 reads SYGVKD. V was shortened by 5 bases and J by 2 bases, with 22 bases between the two germline ends. CDR3 region: CAISTGGRQRGTYEQYF. The CDR3 nucleotides read TGTGCCATCAGTACAGGGGGACGCCAGCGGGGGACCTACGAGCAGTACTTC.

The chain carries TRBV12-3 or TRBV12-4 and TRBJ2-1; 10 bases are shared with TRBD2. The CDR3 loop spans 16 amino acids. With V trimmed by 5 bases and J by 4 bases, 8 bases remained unmatched. CDR3 region: CASSKAGGEGYNEQFF. The CDR3 region has the DNA TGTGCCAGCAGTAAAGCGGGAGGGGAAGGGTACAATGAGCAGTTCTTC.

The V and J genes are TRBV27 and TRBJ2-5; 11 bases line up with TRBD2. The CDR3 is made up of 17 amino acids. V lost 6 bases to trimming and J lost 6 bases; unmatched junction nucleotides: 15. Germline V CDR1 and CDR2: MNHEY, SMNVEV (reference sequence). CDR3 amino acids: CASSQTSGKRWVKTQYF. Here the CDR3 DNA reads TGTGCCAGCAGCCAGACTAGCGGGAAGCGGTGGGTAAAGACCCAGTACTTC.

This clonotype was seen a few times. The chain links TRBV20-1 to TRBJ2-3, with D hard to call. The V and J ends lost 0 bases and 0 bases respectively, with 7 bases between them. CDR3 length equals 14 residues. Germline loops: CDR1 DFQATT, CDR2 SNEGSKA (reference sequence). This CDR3 is CSAREAPSTDTQYF. The CDR3 DNA sequence: TGCAGTGCTAGAGAAGCGCCGAGCACAGATACGCAGTATTTT.

The chain links TRBV5-5 to TRBJ2-7, with 11 bases fitting TRBD1. The CDR3 is 14 residues long. Trimming at V came to 7 bases and at J to 7 bases, leaving 10 bases not matched to a gene. Germline-derived CDR1 and CDR2 are SGHKS and YYEKEE (reference sequence). CDR3 DNA sequence: TGTGCCAGCTCCCGGACAGGGGGCTACAATGAGCAGTACTTC. Translated: CASSRTGGYNEQYF.

This clonotype came up a few times. The V call is TRBV7-9, the J call TRBJ2-3; D unclear. Between the trimmed V and J ends, which lost 4 bases and 4 bases, there was a span of 6 bases. Germline lookup yields CDR1 SEHNR and CDR2 FQNEAQ (reference sequence). The CDR3 consists of 12 residues. The DNA of the CDR3 is TGTGCCAGCAGCTATTTGTCAGATACGCAGTATTTT. This codes for CASSYLSDTQYF.

This clonotype was picked up a small number of times. The chain is built from TRBV29-1 and TRBJ2-3; TRBD2 agrees at 14 bases. V was clipped by 6 bases and J by 5 bases; unmatched bases: 10. This CDR3 is 16 amino acids long. Germline CDR1 and CDR2: SQVTM and ANQGSEA. The CDR3 nucleotides read TGCAGCGTCGCGGGGACTAGCGGGGGAGGAGGAGATACGCAGTATTTT. Translating gives CSVAGTSGGGGDTQYF.

As concerns this clonotype: Relative to the germline gene, one junction end is altered; a read error may explain this. The V call is TRBV24-1, the J call TRBJ2-5; 9 positions match TRBD1. Germline assignment: CDR1 KGHDR and CDR2 SFDVKD. The CDR3 contains 15 residues. Here the CDR3 reads CATNDLTGGGETQYF. CDR3 DNA sequence: TGTGCCACCAATGATTTGACAGGGGGAGGGGAGACCCAGTACTTC.